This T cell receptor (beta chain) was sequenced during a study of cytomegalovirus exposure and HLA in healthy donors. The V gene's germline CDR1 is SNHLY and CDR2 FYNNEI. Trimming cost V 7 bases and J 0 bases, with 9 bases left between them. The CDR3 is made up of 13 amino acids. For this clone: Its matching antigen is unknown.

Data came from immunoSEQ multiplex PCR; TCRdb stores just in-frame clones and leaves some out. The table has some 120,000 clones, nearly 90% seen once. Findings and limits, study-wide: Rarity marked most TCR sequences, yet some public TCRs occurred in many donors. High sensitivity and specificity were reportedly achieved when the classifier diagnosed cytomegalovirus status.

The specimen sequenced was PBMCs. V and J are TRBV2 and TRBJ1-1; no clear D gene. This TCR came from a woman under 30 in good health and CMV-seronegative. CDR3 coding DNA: TGTGCCAGCAAAGTGGAGGTGAACACTGAAGCTTTCTTT. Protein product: CASKVEVNTEAFF.